These 26 T cell receptor beta chains share one sample of origin, sequenced in a study of blood T cell repertoires in COVID-19. The data were produced by immunoSEQ multiplex PCR, yet TCRdb's version contains in-frame clones alone and is incomplete. The repertoire holds hundreds of thousands of clones, with around 85% as singletons. The specimen sequenced was PBMCs or T cells enriched from blood (not recorded which). The receptors derive from a woman between 50 and 59 years old in a cohort exposed to, infected with or recovered from COVID-19 (not recorded which).

The chain has TRBV14 and TRBJ2-1; D uncertain. Germline loops: CDR1 SGHDN, CDR2 FVKESK. This CDR3 is built from 14 residues. The ends were cut back, 0 bases at V and 3 bases at J, with 6 bases in the middle. The DNA for the CDR3 is TGTGCCAGCAGCCAAGAGGCAGTCTACAATGAGCAGTTCTTC. As protein: CASSQEAVYNEQFF.

The chain couples TRBV7-9 to TRBJ1-1, with D possibly being TRBD1 (5 bases). Germline CDR1 reads SEHNR; CDR2 reads FQNEAQ (reference sequence). The CDR3 is 14 residues long. The V end lost 5 bases, the J end lost 0 bases, and 10 bases lay between the germline ends. The CDR3 nucleotides are TGTGCCAGCAGCCGCGGGACGGTGAACACTGAAGCTTTCTTT. Translating gives CASSRGTVNTEAFF.

This chain uses TRBV19 with TRBJ1-5; 8 positions match TRBD1. V lost 5 bases, J lost 7 bases, and 7 bases stayed unmatched. The CDR3 extends over 14 amino acids. Germline V lookup: CDR1 LNHDA, CDR2 SQIVND (reference sequence). CDR3: CASSGRTGQQPQHF. Here the CDR3 DNA reads TGTGCCAGTAGTGGCAGGACAGGGCAGCAGCCCCAGCATTTT.

The chain couples TRBV3-1 (or the pseudogene TRBV3-2) to TRBJ1-6; D remains unclear. Between the trimmed V and J ends, which lost 3 bases and 13 bases, there was a span of 22 bases. CDR1 is LGHDT and CDR2 is YNNKEL in the germline V gene (reference sequence). The CDR3 length is 16 residues. In DNA form, the CDR3 reads TGTGCCAGCAGCCATCGCCGGGAGCTCCGGGGTTGGCCCCTCCACTTT. Amino acids: CASSHRRELRGWPLHF.

The V and J genes are TRBV24-1 and TRBJ2-1, with 8 bases fitting TRBD1. V lost 3 bases and J lost 8; bases outside the gene matches: 5. The CDR3 runs 14 residues. Per the germline V gene, CDR1 is KGHDR and CDR2 is SFDVKD. As DNA, the CDR3 is TGTGCCACCAGTGATCCAGGGGGCGGGTATGAGCAGTTCTTC. Its translation: CATSDPGGGYEQFF.

The CDR3 nucleotides are TGTGCCAGCAGCCTCGCAGGGGGCTATGAGCAGTTCTTC. Amino acid sequence: CASSLAGGYEQFF. The rearrangement joins TRBV3-1 (or the pseudogene TRBV3-2) to TRBJ2-1; 8 nucleotides agree with TRBD1. Germline lookup yields CDR1 LGHDT and CDR2 YNNKEL (reference sequence). The CDR3 spans 13 residues. V was clipped by 4 bases and J by 8 bases; unmatched bases: 4.

In its sample, this clone was seen a few times. The gene calls are TRBV18 and TRBJ1-3; TRBD1 might be the D (6 bases). CDR1 and CDR2 (germline): KGHSH, LQKENI. The V gene lost 0 bases and the J gene lost 0 bases, with 21 bases spanning the gap. This CDR3 is 20 amino acids long. For the CDR3, the DNA is TGTGCCAGCTCACCACCCGGGACACCTTCGCTTATGAGCTCTGGAAACACCATATATTTT. Protein sequence: CASSPPGTPSLMSSGNTIYF.

The chain uses TRBV4-1 and TRBJ1-4; TRBD1 agrees at 9 bases. V gave up 3 bases and J gave up 6 bases; unmatched junction bases: 11. This CDR3 region has 17 residues. The germline gives CDR1 MGHRA, CDR2 YSYEKL. This CDR3 reads CASSHEGIGTGHEKLFF. The DNA for the CDR3 is TGCGCCAGCAGCCATGAAGGTATCGGGACAGGGCATGAAAAACTGTTTTTT.

The chain recombines TRBV9 with TRBJ1-2; tentatively, D is TRBD1 (5 bases). Trimming left V 5 bases short and J 2 bases short, with 10 bases between. CDR1 is SGDLS, CDR2 YYNGEE, per germline. The CDR3 contains 13 residues. The CDR3 nucleotides are TGTGCCAGCAGTAAGACAGTAAACTATGGCTACACCTTC. Translation: CASSKTVNYGYTF.

V and J are TRBV12-3 or TRBV12-4 and TRBJ1-1; 9 bases map to TRBD1. The ends lost 3 bases at V and 9 bases at J; junction bases unmatched: 5. CDR3 size: 13 residues. CDR3 DNA sequence: TGTGCCAGCAGTTTTCAACAGGGGGCACAAGCTTTCTTT. Its translation: CASSFQQGAQAFF.

The genes are TRBV19 and TRBJ1-1; perhaps TRBD1 as D (5 bases). This CDR3 is 14 amino acids long. Trimming left V 5 bases short and J 1 base short, with 11 bases between. Germline V gene sequence: CDR1 LNHDA, CDR2 SQIVND (reference sequence). CDR3 nucleotide sequence: TGTGCCAGTAGTCGGGGGACCCCGAACACTGAAGCTTTCTTT. Amino acid sequence: CASSRGTPNTEAFF.

This chain links TRBV25-1 with TRBJ2-7; 8 bases line up with TRBD2. With 2 bases clipped from V and 5 bases from J, the junction kept 17 bases outside the gene matches. Looked up from germline, CDR1 is MGHDK and CDR2 is SYGVNS. The CDR3 extends over 18 amino acids. The CDR3 DNA is TGTGCCAGCAGTGAACCCCACGCGGGGGGTGTATGTAAGGACGAGCAGTACTTC. Encoded protein: CASSEPHAGGVCKDEQYF.

The V gene is TRBV7-2, the J gene TRBJ2-5; possible D gene TRBD1, 6 bases. Germline CDR1 SGHTA, CDR2 FQGNSA. Trimming pared 10 bases from V and 4 bases from J, leaving 19 bases between. The CDR3 spans 14 residues. DNA of the CDR3: TGTGCCACATCTTACAACAGGGTACGAGAGACCCAGTACTTC. This codes for CATSYNRVRETQYF. Based on the CDR3 plus reference TRBV7-2 and TRBJ2-5, the full variable domain is GAGVSQSPSNKVTEKGKDVELRCDPISGHTALYWYRQSLGQGLEFLIYFQGNSAPDKSGLPSDRFSAERTGGSVSTLTIQRTQQEDSAVYLCATSYNRVRETQYFGPGTRLLVL.

The gene calls are TRBV7-2 and TRBJ2-1; 11 nucleotides align to TRBD1. The junction had 3 bases not matched to a gene; V was cut back by 5 bases and J by 3 bases. Germline assignment: CDR1 SGHTA and CDR2 FQGNSA. CDR3 length: 15 residues. The CDR3 nucleotides read TGTGCCAGCAGCGTCGGGACAGGGGGCTACAATGAGCAGTTCTTC. As protein: CASSVGTGGYNEQFF.

The chain combines TRBV4-3 with TRBJ2-1; TRBD2 matches 13 bases. The CDR3 consists of 17 residues. V shed 5 bases and J 7 bases; nucleotides not matched to a gene: 11. Germline loops: CDR1 LGHNA, CDR2 YSLEER. The CDR3 is CASSKGTSGGAWNEQFF. CDR3 bases: TGCGCCAGCAGCAAAGGAACTAGCGGGGGGGCTTGGAATGAGCAGTTCTTC.

V is TRBV7-8 and J is TRBJ1-2; D gene unclear. Germline V gives CDR1 SGHVS, CDR2 FQNEAQ. Trimming removed 2 bases from V and 0 bases from J, with 10 bases in between. The CDR3 consists of 15 residues. The CDR3 sequence is CASSLRDNTNYGYTF. CDR3 sequence (DNA): TGTGCCAGCAGCTTAAGAGACAACACTAACTATGGCTACACCTTC.

V usage is TRBV25-1 and J usage is TRBJ1-4; no clear D. This CDR3 spans 14 amino acids. Germline V CDR1 and CDR2: MGHDK, SYGVNS. V lost 3 bases to trimming and J lost 5 bases, with 10 bases between them. The CDR3 DNA follows: TGTGCCAGCAGTGAGATTCCCGGGAATGAAAAACTGTTTTTT. As protein: CASSEIPGNEKLFF.

V gene TRBV30 combines with J gene TRBJ1-3, with 8 bases identical to TRBD1. The CDR3 has 13 residues. CDR1 GTSNPN and CDR2 SVGIG come from the germline V gene (reference sequence). V was pared by 4 bases and J by 2 bases, with 1 base of the junction left unmatched. CDR3 nucleotide sequence: TGTGCCTGGAACAGGGGGACTGGAAACACCATATATTTT. It specifies CAWNRGTGNTIYF.

The chain couples TRBV7-2 to TRBJ2-7, with a possible D match to TRBD2 (6 bases). Germline loops: CDR1 SGHTA, CDR2 FQGNSA. V was clipped by 1 base and J by 6 bases, with 10 bases between them. The CDR3 totals 13 residues. CDR3 loop: CASSLVEGGEQYF. In DNA, the CDR3 is TGTGCCAGCAGCTTAGTGGAGGGCGGCGAGCAGTACTTC.

This clone was seen at least ten times. This rearrangement joins TRBV19 to TRBJ2-7; the D gene is possibly TRBD1 (5 bases). Germline lookup yields CDR1 LNHDA and CDR2 SQIVND (reference sequence). Trimming pared 6 bases from V and 0 bases from J, leaving 12 bases between. The CDR3 totals 14 residues. This chain's CDR3 is CASRVRESSYEQYF. The CDR3 region has the DNA TGTGCCAGTAGGGTCAGGGAAAGCTCCTACGAGCAGTACTTC.

The gene calls are TRBV5-6 and TRBJ1-3; D might be TRBD1 (6 bases). This CDR3 has 14 residues. Germline V gene data show CDR1 as SGHDT and CDR2 as YYEEEE. V shed 6 bases and J shed 2 bases, with 12 bases lying between them. CDR3 DNA sequence: TGTGCCAGCACCCAGTCAGGGGCTGGAAACACCATATATTTT. Amino acid sequence: CASTQSGAGNTIYF.

This chain connects TRBV27 to TRBJ2-2; TRBD1 matches at 10 bases. J was trimmed by 4 bases and V by 9 bases; bases with no gene match: 11. This CDR3 spans 16 amino acids. Germline lookup yields CDR1 MNHEY and CDR2 SMNVEV (reference sequence). CDR3 DNA sequence: TGTGCCAGGGAAAGACAGGGGGCGCGAGGCACCGGGGAGCTGTTTTTT. Encoded protein: CARERQGARGTGELFF.

This clone was found a few times. The rearrangement uses TRBV4-3 and TRBJ1-5; TRBD1 aligns across 10 bases. The V gene end was trimmed by 4 bases and the J gene end by 5 bases; junction bases not matched to a gene: 2. There are 14 residues in the CDR3. From germline, CDR1 is LGHNA and CDR2 YSLEER. The CDR3 DNA reads as TGCGCCAGCAGCCGGGACAGGGGATATCAGCCCCAGCATTTT. Protein: CASSRDRGYQPQHF.

This rearrangement joins TRBV7-9 to TRBJ2-7, with D hard to call. The CDR3 extends over 18 amino acids. V gave up 5 bases and J gave up 5 bases, with 28 bases separating them. Germline assignment: CDR1 SEHNR and CDR2 FQNEAQ (reference sequence). DNA for the CDR3: TGTGCCAGCAGCCCCCCCCGCCCCGCTAGGTCCCCTCTCGACGAGCAGTACTTC. Amino acid sequence: CASSPPRPARSPLDEQYF.

The V gene is TRBV7-2, the J gene TRBJ1-2; TRBD1 aligns across 7 bases. Germline V gives CDR1 SGHTA, CDR2 FQGNSA. V trimming: 0 bases; J trimming: 4 bases; junction bases outside the gene matches: 2. The CDR3 runs 14 residues. This CDR3 is CASSLAQGGYGYTF. The CDR3 DNA sequence: TGTGCCAGCAGCTTAGCGCAGGGGGGCTATGGCTACACCTTC.

The chain combines TRBV4-1 with TRBJ2-5, with unresolved D. CDR1 is MGHRA, CDR2 YSYEKL, per germline. Between the trimmed V and J ends, which lost 0 bases and 0 bases, there was a span of 2 bases. There are 13 residues in the CDR3. The CDR3 here is CASSQDNQETQYF. The DNA of the CDR3 is TGCGCCAGCAGCCAAGACAACCAAGAGACCCAGTACTTC.